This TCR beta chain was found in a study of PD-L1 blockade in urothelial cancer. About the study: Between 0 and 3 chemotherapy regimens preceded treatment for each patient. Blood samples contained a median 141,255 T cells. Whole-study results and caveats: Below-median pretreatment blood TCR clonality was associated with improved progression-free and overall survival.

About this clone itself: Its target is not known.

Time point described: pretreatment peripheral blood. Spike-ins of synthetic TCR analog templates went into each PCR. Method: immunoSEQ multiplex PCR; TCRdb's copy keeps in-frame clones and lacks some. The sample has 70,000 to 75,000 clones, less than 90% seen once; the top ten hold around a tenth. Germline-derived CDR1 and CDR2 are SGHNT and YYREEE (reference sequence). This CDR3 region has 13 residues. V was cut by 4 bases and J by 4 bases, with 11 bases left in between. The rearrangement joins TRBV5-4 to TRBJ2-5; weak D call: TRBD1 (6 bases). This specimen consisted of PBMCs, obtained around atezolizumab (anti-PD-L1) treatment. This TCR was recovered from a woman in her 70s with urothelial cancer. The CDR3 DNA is TGTGCCAGCAGCGTTAACAGGGTAGAGACCCAGTACTTC. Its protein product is CASSVNRVETQYF.